This T cell receptor beta chain was identified during a study of shared T cell receptors in the human thymus. CDR3 length: 12 residues. Germline V CDR1 and CDR2: GTSNPN, SVGIG (reference sequence). As concerns this clone: One end of the junction fails to match germline, which may point to a read error.

Using immunoSEQ multiplex PCR, the repertoire was profiled, and TCRdb retains in-frame clones only, with some absent. The sample holds about 660,000 clones, 88% seen once. This same sample was also part of a study on human thymus T cells. That work contributes: Resections that were taken during corrective heart surgery supplied the thymus tissue. Seemingly biased V and J gene usage marked thymic and blood repertoires. Related reports documented highly overlapping thymic repertoires among unrelated individuals.

This chain links TRBV30 with TRBJ2-3; 8 bases line up with TRBD2. The sequence was obtained from a boy in the first two years of life with a congenital heart defect. The sequenced material came from thymocytes. The CDR3 sequence is CAWSVAGGYPGF. The CDR3 coding sequence is TGTGCCTGGAGTGTGGCGGGAGGCTACCCCGGTTTT. Full variable domain (missing parts from reference TRBV30 and TRBJ2-3): SQTIHQWPATLVQPVGSPLSLECTVEGTSNPNLYWYRQAAGRGLQLLFYSVGIGQISSEVPQNLSASRPQDRQFILSSKKLLLSDSGFYLCAWSVAGGYPGFGPGTRLTVL.